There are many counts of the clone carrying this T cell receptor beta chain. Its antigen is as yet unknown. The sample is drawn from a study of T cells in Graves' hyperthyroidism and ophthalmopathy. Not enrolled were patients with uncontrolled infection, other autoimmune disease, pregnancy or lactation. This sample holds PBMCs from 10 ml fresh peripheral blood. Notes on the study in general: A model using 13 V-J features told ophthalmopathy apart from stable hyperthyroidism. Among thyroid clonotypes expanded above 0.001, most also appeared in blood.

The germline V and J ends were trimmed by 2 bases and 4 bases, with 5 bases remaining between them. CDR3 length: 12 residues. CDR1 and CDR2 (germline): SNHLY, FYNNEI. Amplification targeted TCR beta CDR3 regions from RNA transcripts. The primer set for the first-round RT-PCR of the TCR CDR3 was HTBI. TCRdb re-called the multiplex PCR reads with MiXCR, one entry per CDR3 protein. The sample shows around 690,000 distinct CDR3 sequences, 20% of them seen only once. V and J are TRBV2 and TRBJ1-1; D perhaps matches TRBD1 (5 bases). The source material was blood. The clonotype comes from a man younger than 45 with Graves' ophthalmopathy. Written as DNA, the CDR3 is TGTGCCAGCAGTGAAAGGGGCACTGAAGCTTTCTTT. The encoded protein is CASSERGTEAFF.